A selection of T cell receptor beta chains follows, all from one sample in a study of blood T cell repertoires in COVID-19. The method was immunoSEQ multiplex PCR; TCRdb's version includes in-frame clones alone and lacks a portion of them. The sample lists approximately 210,000 clones, 85% to 90% occurring once. Sequencing input: PBMCs or T cells enriched from blood (not recorded which). The receptors shown here come from a woman aged 45-59 years with acute COVID-19. Both conserved end residues are part of each CDR3. Fields, in order: clone size, D gene, J gene, V gene, CDR3 protein, CDR3 DNA. The D gene is left open where the match is weak. The size entry is marked missing in some rows and otherwise reads once, few, many or a size class.

. . TRBJ2-7 TRBV6-2/TRBV6-3 CASSFLPGVSYEQYF TGTGCCAGCAGTTTTTTACCAGGGGTATCCTACGAGCAGTACTTC
. . TRBJ1-1 TRBV18 CASSRGGNTEAFF TGTGCCAGCTCACGAGGGGGGAACACTGAAGCTTTCTTT
. . TRBJ1-6 TRBV6-2/TRBV6-3 CASSYSGLGSSYNSPLHF TGTGCCAGCAGTTACTCGGGACTGGGAAGCTCCTATAATTCACCCCTCCACTTT
. . TRBJ2-3 TRBV5-8 CASSFSPTSTDTQYF TGTGCCAGCAGCTTTTCACCAACTAGCACAGATACGCAGTATTTT
. TRBD1 TRBJ2-7 TRBV5-4 CASSLSTGSSYEQYF TGTGCCAGCAGCTTGTCGACAGGGTCGTCCTACGAGCAGTACTTC
. . TRBJ2-3 TRBV18 CASSPDLADTQYF TGTGCCAGCTCACCCGACCTAGCAGATACGCAGTATTTT
. TRBD2 TRBJ2-1 TRBV4-1 CASSQDVREGYNEQFF TGCGCCAGCAGCCAAGACGTGAGGGAGGGCTACAATGAGCAGTTCTTC
once . TRBJ1-1 TRBV7-8 CASSLEGGNTEAFF TGTGCCAGCAGCTTAGAAGGGGGGAACACTGAAGCTTTCTTT
. TRBD2 TRBJ2-7 TRBV27 CASSRREGPHEQYF TGTGCCAGCAGTCGACGGGAGGGCCCCCACGAGCAGTACTTC
. TRBD2 TRBJ2-7 TRBV20-1 CSASVASGRSSYEQYF TGCAGTGCTAGTGTGGCTAGCGGGAGGTCCTCCTACGAGCAGTACTTC
. TRBD1 TRBJ1-1 TRBV7-8 CASSLGDRGTTEAFF TGTGCCAGCAGCTTAGGGGACAGGGGGACCACTGAAGCTTTCTTT
. . TRBJ1-2 TRBV27 CASSSHTGYGYTF TGTGCCAGCAGTTCCCACACAGGGTATGGCTACACCTTC
. TRBD1 TRBJ1-2 TRBV27 CASSPRQGLIYGYTF TGTGCCAGCAGTCCTCGACAGGGACTCATCTATGGCTACACCTTC
. TRBD2 TRBJ2-3 TRBV3-1/TRBV3-2 CASSQEWTSSDTQYF TGTGCCAGCAGCCAAGAGTGGACTAGCAGCGATACGCAGTATTTT
. . TRBJ1-2 TRBV3-1/TRBV3-2 CASSHGGAGYTF TGTGCCAGCAGCCATGGGGGCGCCGGCTACACCTTC
. TRBD1 TRBJ1-4 TRBV4-1 CASSHRKGAPTNEKLFF TGCGCCAGCAGCCACCGAAAGGGGGCTCCAACTAATGAAAAACTGTTTTTT
. TRBD2 TRBJ2-1 TRBV7-3 CASSLEGLRKNEQFF TGTGCCAGCAGCTTAGAGGGACTAAGAAAAAATGAGCAGTTCTTC
. . TRBJ2-5 TRBV12-3/TRBV12-4 CASSQQVHETQYF TGTGCCAGCAGTCAGCAGGTACACGAGACCCAGTACTTC
. . TRBJ1-5 TRBV28 CASSTNQPQHF TGTGCCAGCAGTACTAATCAGCCCCAGCATTTT